This T cell receptor beta chain was retrieved from a study of response to subunit inactivated influenza vaccine. Via MiXCR, TCRdb re-called the RT-PCR reads, giving one row per CDR3 protein. The sample lists about 530,000 distinct CDR3 sequences, roughly 10% occurring once. The CDR3 has 16 amino acids. The germline CDR1 and CDR2 sequences are SGHRS and YFSETQ. V lost 0 bases to trimming and J lost 6 bases; unmatched junction nucleotides: 3. This clonotype was recorded at least ten times. The rearrangement uses TRBV5-1 and TRBJ2-1, with 13 bases that match TRBD2. The receptor comes from a man aged 45-65 years who received an inactivated influenza vaccine. The sequencing here drew on PBMCs from blood, taken on the day of vaccination. The CDR3: CASSLGGTSGTNEQFF. The DNA for the CDR3 is TGCGCCAGCAGCTTGGGAGGGACTAGCGGGACCAATGAGCAGTTCTTC. The full variable domain, completed using reference TRBV5-1 and TRBJ2-1, is KAGVTQTPRYLIKTRGQQVTLSCSPISGHRSVSWYQQTPGQGLQFLFEYFSETQRNKGNFPGRFSGRQFSNSRSEMNVSTLELGDSALYLCASSLGGTSGTNEQFFGPGTRLTVL.